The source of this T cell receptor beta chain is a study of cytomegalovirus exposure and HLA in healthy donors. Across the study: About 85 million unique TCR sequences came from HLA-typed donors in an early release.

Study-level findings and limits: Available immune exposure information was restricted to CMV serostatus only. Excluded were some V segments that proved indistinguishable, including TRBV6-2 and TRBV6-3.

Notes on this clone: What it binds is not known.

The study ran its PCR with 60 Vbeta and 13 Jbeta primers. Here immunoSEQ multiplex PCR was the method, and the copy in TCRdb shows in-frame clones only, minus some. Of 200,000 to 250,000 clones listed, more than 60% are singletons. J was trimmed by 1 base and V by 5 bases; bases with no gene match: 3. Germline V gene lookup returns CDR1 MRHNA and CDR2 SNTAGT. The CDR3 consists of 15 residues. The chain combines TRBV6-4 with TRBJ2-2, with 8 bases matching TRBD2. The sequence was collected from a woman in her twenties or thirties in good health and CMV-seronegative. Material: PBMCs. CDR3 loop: CASSHLAGNTGELFF. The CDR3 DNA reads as TGTGCCAGCAGTCATCTAGCGGGGAACACCGGGGAGCTGTTTTTT.